This TCR beta chain was sequenced in a study of blood T cell repertoires in COVID-19. Some clones are missing from TCRdb's copy, which holds only in-frame ones; the method was immunoSEQ multiplex PCR. In the table there are around 140,000 clones, approximately 81% of which are singletons. Trimming pared 1 base from V and 2 bases from J, leaving 7 bases between. The germline V gene encodes CDR1 SGHRS and CDR2 YFSETQ. This CDR3 comprises 13 residues. This clonotype originated in a human donor with acute or convalescent COVID-19. The donor label of this sample is uncertain. Sequenced: peripheral blood. The chain has TRBV5-1 and TRBJ2-7, with unresolved D. In nucleotides, the CDR3 is TGCGCCAGCAGCTTGTTAGAGACCTACGAGCAGTACTTC. It specifies CASSLLETYEQYF.